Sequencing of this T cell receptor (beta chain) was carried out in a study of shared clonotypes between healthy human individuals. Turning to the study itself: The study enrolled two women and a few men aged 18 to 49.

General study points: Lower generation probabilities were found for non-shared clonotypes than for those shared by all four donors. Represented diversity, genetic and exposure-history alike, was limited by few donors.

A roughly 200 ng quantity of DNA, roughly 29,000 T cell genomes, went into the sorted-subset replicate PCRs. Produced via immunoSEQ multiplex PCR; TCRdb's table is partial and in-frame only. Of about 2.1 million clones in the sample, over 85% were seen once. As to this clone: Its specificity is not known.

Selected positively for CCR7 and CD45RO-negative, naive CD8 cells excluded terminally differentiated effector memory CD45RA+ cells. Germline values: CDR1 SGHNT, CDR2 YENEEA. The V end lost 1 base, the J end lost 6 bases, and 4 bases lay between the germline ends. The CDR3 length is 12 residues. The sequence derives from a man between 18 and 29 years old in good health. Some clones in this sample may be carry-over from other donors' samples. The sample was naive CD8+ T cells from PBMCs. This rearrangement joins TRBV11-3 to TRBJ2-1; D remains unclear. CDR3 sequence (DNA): TGTGCCAGCAGCTTAGTGGCCAATGAGCAGTTCTTC. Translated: CASSLVANEQFF.